This T cell receptor (beta chain) came from a study of OX40 agonist ivuxolimab in advanced cancers. Trimming took 4 bases from V and 3 from J, leaving 15 bases between them. CDR3 size: 16 residues. Germline V lookup: CDR1 LNHNV, CDR2 YYDKDF (reference sequence). Profiling relied on immunoSEQ multiplex PCR, and the TCRdb table lists in-frame clones only, not all of them. This table holds around 92,000 clones, around 92% found once. The sequence came from an adult with an advanced solid tumor such as melanoma, head and neck, liver or kidney cancer. The J gene is TRBJ1-4, the V gene TRBV15; D is unresolved. Here the sequenced sample was CD4+ or CD8+ T cells sorted from blood, taken in a trial of the OX40 agonist ivuxolimab. The CDR3: CATSITARRANEKLFF. In nucleotides, the CDR3 is TGTGCCACCAGCATTACCGCTAGACGGGCTAATGAAAAACTGTTTTTT.